Shown below are 8 T cell receptor beta chains from a single sample sequenced in a study of CD4 T cells in relation to SARS-CoV-2 and coronaviruses. The protocol was immunoSEQ multiplex PCR, while the TCRdb copy is restricted to in-frame clones and leaves out a portion. The sample has about 30,000 clones, around 72% seen once. Their antigens are not known. CD4+ T cells from unexposed donors were obtained before the COVID-19 pandemic (2011-2018). After nine to ten days of culture, CD4+ T cells were isolated. Sequencing used CD4+ T cells from PBMCs, cultured in vitro. These receptors were collected from a human donor in good health.

Worth noting for this clone: Other DNA sequences within the sample encode an identical CDR3. The rearrangement joins TRBV10-1 to TRBJ1-5; D is uncertain. The germline gives CDR1 WNHNN, CDR2 SYGVQD (reference sequence). V lost 0 bases and J 1 base, leaving 1 base between the germline ends. The CDR3 spans 13 residues. Written as DNA, the CDR3 is TGCGCCAGCAGTGAGTCGAGCAATCAGCCCCAGCATTTT. Amino acid sequence: CASSESSNQPQHF.

This clone was seen a few times. This chain links TRBV4-1 with TRBJ1-2; 7 nucleotides match TRBD1. This CDR3 has 15 amino acids. Trimming at V came to 1 base and at J to 6 bases, leaving 8 bases not matched to a gene. CDR1 is MGHRA, CDR2 YSYEKL, per germline. The CDR3 sequence: CASSQVPTGRDGYTF. The DNA of the CDR3 is TGCGCCAGCAGCCAAGTACCGACAGGGAGGGATGGCTACACCTTC.

V and J are TRBV27 and TRBJ1-5; TRBD1 is a possible D gene (6 bases). This CDR3 is 17 amino acids long. Germline loops: CDR1 MNHEY, CDR2 SMNVEV (reference sequence). Trimming took off 6 bases at V and 6 bases at J, with 24 bases between the two ends. The chain's CDR3 is CASRSTTTSGRGQPQHF. The CDR3 region has the DNA TGTGCCAGCAGATCCACGACAACCTCAGGCAGGGGTCAGCCCCAGCATTTT.

The chain couples TRBV18 to TRBJ2-5, with D unclear. Germline V gene data show CDR1 as KGHSH and CDR2 as LQKENI. CDR3 size: 16 residues. V was clipped by 4 bases and J by 0 bases, with 15 bases between them. The CDR3 region is CASSRYPLMDQETQYF. The CDR3 DNA follows: TGTGCCAGCTCACGGTACCCCCTTATGGACCAAGAGACCCAGTACTTC.

The rearrangement uses TRBV6-6 and TRBJ2-6; D gene unclear. V lost 5 bases to trimming and J lost 1 base, with 9 bases between them. Germline CDR1 MNHNY, CDR2 SVGAGI (reference sequence). This CDR3 contains 15 residues. The CDR3 loop is CASSRGESGANVLTF. DNA of the CDR3: TGTGCCAGCAGTCGTGGCGAATCTGGGGCCAACGTCCTGACTTTC.

Regarding this clone: This sample also contains other DNA sequences that code for the same CDR3. The chain employs TRBV4-1 and TRBJ1-5; tentatively, D is TRBD1 (5 bases). V dropped 5 bases and J dropped 4 bases, with 12 bases sitting between them. The CDR3 covers 14 residues. CDR1 is MGHRA and CDR2 is YSYEKL in the germline V gene. CDR3 DNA sequence: TGCGCCAGCAGCGACGCGGGACGAAATCAGCCCCAGCATTTT. It translates to CASSDAGRNQPQHF.

This chain links TRBV6-1 with TRBJ2-1; 12 bases agree with TRBD2. There are 16 residues in the CDR3. Germline assignment: CDR1 MNHNS and CDR2 SASEGT. J gave up 10 bases and V 4 bases, and 11 bases lay outside the gene matches. CDR3 DNA sequence: TGTGCCAGCAGTGGACGGGGGACTAGCGGGTTCGGGGAGCAGTTCTTC. This codes for CASSGRGTSGFGEQFF.

The rearrangement joins TRBV5-5 to TRBJ2-2; TRBD2 is a possible D gene (5 bases). CDR1 is SGHKS, CDR2 YYEKEE, per germline (reference sequence). The CDR3 has 16 residues. The ends were cut back, 0 bases at V and 3 bases at J, with 12 bases in the middle. CDR3 region: CASSLVATTDTGELFF. The CDR3 nucleotides are TGTGCCAGCAGCTTGGTAGCGACAACGGACACCGGGGAGCTGTTTTTT.